The sequence of this T cell receptor (beta chain) was determined in a study of blood T cell repertoires in COVID-19. Study overall: T cells, B-cell-depleted T cells, or PBMCs provided the cDNA or gDNA that served as material.

The table lists this clone with a count of one. The CDR3 length is 20 residues. Germline V gene lookup returns CDR1 WSHSY and CDR2 SAAADI. Trimming took 6 bases from V and 1 from J; bases not matched to a gene: 19. Repertoires were generated with immunoSEQ multiplex PCR, while TCRdb's copy carries only in-frame clones and drops some. Found here are about 99,000 clones, 85% to 90% of them singletons; the top ten hold more than 4.5%. This rearrangement joins TRBV10-2 to TRBJ2-3; 10 nucleotides align to TRBD2. The TCR comes from a human donor in a cohort sampled during active COVID-19. Material: peripheral blood. CDR3 loop: CASRVHRSSGSIEGTDTQYF. CDR3 DNA sequence: TGCGCCAGCAGAGTACACCGATCTAGCGGGAGTATTGAGGGCACAGATACGCAGTATTTT.